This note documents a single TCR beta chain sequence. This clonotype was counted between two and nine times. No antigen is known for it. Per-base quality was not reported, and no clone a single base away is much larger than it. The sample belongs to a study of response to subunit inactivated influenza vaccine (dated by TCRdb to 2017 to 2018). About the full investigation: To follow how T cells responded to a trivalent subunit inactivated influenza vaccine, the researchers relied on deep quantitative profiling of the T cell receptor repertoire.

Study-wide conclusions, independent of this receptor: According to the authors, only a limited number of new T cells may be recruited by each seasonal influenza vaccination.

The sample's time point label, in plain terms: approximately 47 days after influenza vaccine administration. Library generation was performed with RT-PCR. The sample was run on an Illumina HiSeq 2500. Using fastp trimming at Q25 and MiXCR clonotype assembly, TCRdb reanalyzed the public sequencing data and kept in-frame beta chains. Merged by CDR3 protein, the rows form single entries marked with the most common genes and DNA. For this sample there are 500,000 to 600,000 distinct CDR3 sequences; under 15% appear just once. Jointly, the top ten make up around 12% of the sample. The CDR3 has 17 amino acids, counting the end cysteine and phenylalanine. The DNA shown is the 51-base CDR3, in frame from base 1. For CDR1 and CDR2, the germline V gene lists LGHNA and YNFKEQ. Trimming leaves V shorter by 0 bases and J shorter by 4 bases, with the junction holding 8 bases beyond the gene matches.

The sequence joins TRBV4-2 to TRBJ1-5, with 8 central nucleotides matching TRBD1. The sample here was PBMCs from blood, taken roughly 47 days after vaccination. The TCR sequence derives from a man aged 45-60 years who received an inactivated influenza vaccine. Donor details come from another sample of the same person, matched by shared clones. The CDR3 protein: CASSQERTGRENQPQHF. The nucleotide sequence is TGTGCCAGCAGCCAAGAGCGGACAGGGAGGGAGAATCAGCCCCAGCATTTT.